The 28 T cell receptor beta chains below were found in one sample sequenced in a study of T cell repertoires in cytomegalovirus infection. TCRdb re-called the reads through MiXCR, storing one row per CDR3 protein. Of about 130,000 distinct CDR3 sequences detected, more than 20% appear once; the ten largest clones hold approximately 35%. The antigens these receptors bind are not known. The specimen sequenced was PBMCs, sequenced either directly or after in vitro stimulation (not recorded which). The receptors stem from a human donor in good health (CMV status not recorded). Some clones in this sample may be carry-over from other donors' samples.

The chain uses TRBV7-9 and TRBJ2-3, with unresolved D. The CDR3 extends over 13 amino acids. V was trimmed by 8 bases and J by 1 base, leaving 10 bases between them. Germline lookup yields CDR1 SEHNR and CDR2 FQNEAQ (reference sequence). The CDR3 spells CASLGARTDTQYF. CDR3 nucleotides: TGTGCCAGCCTGGGCGCCCGCACAGATACGCAGTATTTT. The variable domain in full, with the rest retrieved from reference TRBV7-9 and TRBJ2-3, is DTGVSQNPRHKITKRGQNVTFRCDPISEHNRLYWYRQTLGQGPEFLTYFQNEAQLEKSRLLSDRFSAERPKGSFSTLEIQRTEQGDSAMYLCASLGARTDTQYFGPGTRLTVL.

The chain has TRBV6-6 and TRBJ2-3; TRBD1 matches at 9 bases. The CDR3 has 18 amino acids. V gave up 7 bases and J gave up 0 bases; unmatched junction bases: 14. Germline-derived CDR1 and CDR2 are MNHNY and SVGAGI (reference sequence). CDR3 in DNA: TGTGCCAGCATCTGGGGACAGGGAGGAACACCTAGCACAGATACGCAGTATTTT. It translates to CASIWGQGGTPSTDTQYF.

This clonotype occurred many times. This chain links TRBV7-2 with TRBJ2-5; no definite D call. Deletions cut 1 base from V and 1 base from J, with 7 bases between. The CDR3 is 14 amino acids. The V gene's germline CDR1 is SGHTA and CDR2 FQGNSA. This CDR3 is CASSLGAGQETQYF. In nucleotides, the CDR3 is TGTGCCAGCAGCTTAGGGGCAGGCCAAGAGACCCAGTACTTC.

V and J are TRBV28 and TRBJ1-2; weak D call: TRBD1 (5 bases). CDR1 is MDHEN, CDR2 SYDVKM, per germline. V was cut by 2 bases and J by 13 bases, with 26 bases left in between. CDR3 size: 16 residues. CDR3 loop: CASSLSEGPLGRAPTF. The CDR3 DNA sequence: TGTGCCAGCAGTTTAAGTGAGGGGCCACTAGGTAGGGCCCCCACCTTC.

The rearrangement links TRBV20-1 to TRBJ1-6; TRBD1 matches 7 bases. CDR1 and CDR2 from the germline V gene are DFQATT and SNEGSKA (reference sequence). The trim removed 5 bases at V and 5 bases at J, leaving 6 bases unmatched. The CDR3 totals 14 residues. The DNA for the CDR3 is TGCAGTGCTCCCGGGACAGCGAATAATTCACCCCTCCACTTT. Its translation: CSAPGTANNSPLHF.

This clonotype was seen only a few times. The chain joins TRBV12-3 or TRBV12-4 to TRBJ1-2; no clear D. There are 13 residues in the CDR3. Trimming removed 1 base at V and 7 bases at J, with 10 bases between. The DNA of the CDR3 is TGTGCCAGCAGTTTAGAAAGCGGACTTGGCTACACCTTC. This gives the protein CASSLESGLGYTF.

The gene calls are TRBV7-6 and TRBJ1-2, with a tentative D call TRBD1 (5 bases). From germline, CDR1 is SGHVS and CDR2 FNYEAQ. This CDR3 spans 15 amino acids. Trimming stripped 4 bases from V and 8 bases from J, with 20 bases between. The CDR3 reads CASSSTDRDPLGYTF. The DNA for the CDR3 is TGTGCCAGCAGCTCCACTGACCGGGACCCTTTAGGCTACACCTTC.

The chain recombines TRBV11-2 with TRBJ1-6; D is unresolved. Trimming pared 5 bases from V and 9 bases from J, leaving 8 bases between. CDR1 and CDR2 (germline): SGHAT, FQNNGV. The length of the CDR3 is 12 residues. CDR3 coding DNA: TGTGCCAGCAGCACTTCGGTTTCACCCCTCCACTTT. It encodes CASSTSVSPLHF.

The rearrangement joins TRBV12-3 or TRBV12-4 to TRBJ2-5; 8 bases match TRBD2. The CDR3 runs to 17 residues. V shed 6 bases, J shed 2 bases, and the junction held 14 bases outside the gene matches. The CDR3 bases are TGTGCCAGCAGCCCAACGACGACTAGCGCACCGCAAGAGACCCAGTACTTC. This sequence encodes CASSPTTTSAPQETQYF.

The chain is built from TRBV19 and TRBJ1-5, with unresolved D. Germline V gene data show CDR1 as LNHDA and CDR2 as SQIVND (reference sequence). This CDR3 contains 16 residues. V lost 4 bases and J 1 base, leaving 14 bases between the germline ends. CDR3 in amino acids: CASSTSMGSSNQPQHF. The CDR3 DNA sequence: TGTGCCAGTAGTACTTCAATGGGCAGCAGCAATCAGCCCCAGCATTTT.

The V call is TRBV12-3 or TRBV12-4, the J call TRBJ1-5; D gene unclear. The germline V and J ends were trimmed by 3 bases and 4 bases, with 10 bases remaining between them. The CDR3 covers 14 residues. The CDR3 region has the DNA TGTGCCAGCAGTTTGGGAGGGTGGAATCAGCCCCAGCATTTT. Translation: CASSLGGWNQPQHF.

There are many counts of this clonotype. This CDR3 reads CASSRRKYSPLHF. The CDR3, as DNA: TGCGCCAGCAGCCGGAGGAAATATTCACCCCTCCACTTT. The chain links TRBV4-1 to TRBJ1-6; D gene ambiguous. The CDR3 covers 13 residues. Germline lookup yields CDR1 MGHRA and CDR2 YSYEKL. The V gene lost 4 bases and the J gene lost 8 bases, with 9 bases spanning the gap.

This clonotype appeared many times. The V call is TRBV6-2 or TRBV6-3, the J call TRBJ2-1, with D hard to call. The CDR3 has 14 amino acids. V was pared by 2 bases and J by 6 bases, with 11 bases between. CDR1 is MNHEY, CDR2 SVGEGT, per germline. CDR3 amino acids: CASSYKRVFNEQFF. The CDR3, as DNA: TGTGCCAGCAGTTACAAACGGGTGTTCAATGAGCAGTTCTTC.

This sequence joins TRBV28 and TRBJ2-1; 8 nucleotides agree with TRBD1. The CDR3 is 17 residues long. Germline CDR1 MDHEN, CDR2 SYDVKM. The V gene end was trimmed by 6 bases and the J gene end by 3 bases; junction bases not matched to a gene: 13. The CDR3 loop reads CASSNTRGRGHYNEQFF. In nucleotides, the CDR3 is TGTGCCAGCAGCAACACGCGAGGCAGGGGGCACTACAATGAGCAGTTCTTC.

This clonotype was recorded a few times. This sequence joins TRBV7-2 and TRBJ2-1; TRBD2 aligns across 7 bases. The CDR3 covers 12 residues. Per germline, CDR1 SGHTA and CDR2 FQGNSA. The ends lost 5 bases at V and 9 bases at J; junction bases unmatched: 4. CDR3 protein: CASSHWGGEQFF. Written as DNA, the CDR3 is TGTGCCAGCAGCCACTGGGGGGGTGAGCAGTTCTTC.

The chain has TRBV5-3 and TRBJ2-7, with 7 nucleotides matching TRBD2. TRBV5-3 is an ORF; its function is uncertain. CDR3 length: 12 residues. V trimming: 8 bases; J trimming: 7 bases; junction bases outside the gene matches: 9. The CDR3 spells CASSIGLEEQYF. DNA of the CDR3: TGTGCCAGCAGCATAGGACTAGAAGAGCAGTACTTC.

This clonotype was detected ten times or more. This chain uses TRBV12-3 or TRBV12-4 with TRBJ2-1; 12 positions match TRBD2. This CDR3 comprises 16 residues. V shed 4 bases and J 4 bases; nucleotides not matched to a gene: 5. The CDR3, as DNA: TGTGCCAGCAGTTCCCTAGCGGGAGGGGTTTACAATGAGCAGTTCTTC. Encoded protein: CASSSLAGGVYNEQFF.

The chain uses TRBV15 and TRBJ2-2, with no clear D. Deletions cut 3 bases from V and 4 bases from J, with 12 bases between. The length of the CDR3 is 15 residues. CDR1 is LNHNV, CDR2 YYDKDF, per germline (reference sequence). In nucleotides, the CDR3 is TGTGCCACCAGCAGGGGCTTGATTTCCACCGGGGAGCTGTTTTTT. Translation gives CATSRGLISTGELFF.

The chain uses TRBV29-1 and TRBJ2-3; weak D call: TRBD2 (5 bases). CDR1 SQVTM and CDR2 ANQGSEA come from the germline V gene. The CDR3 extends over 9 amino acids. Written as DNA, the CDR3 is TGCACCCCGGGAAAGAAACAGTATTTT. This encodes CTPGKKQYF.

The chain is built from TRBV29-1 and TRBJ2-7; 11 nucleotides match TRBD2. With V trimmed by 6 bases and J by 0 bases, 1 base remained unmatched. CDR3 length equals 13 residues. Germline V gene data show CDR1 as SQVTM and CDR2 as ANQGSEA. CDR3 coding DNA: TGCAGCGTCCTAGCGGGAGGCTCCTACGAGCAGTACTTC. Its protein product is CSVLAGGSYEQYF.

A few counts support this clonotype. V gene TRBV24-1 combines with J gene TRBJ2-5; TRBD2 agrees at 7 bases. The germline V gene has CDR1 KGHDR and CDR2 SFDVKD. V shed 3 bases and J 5 bases; nucleotides not matched to a gene: 8. The CDR3 is 15 residues long. CDR3 protein: CATSDRRTRRETQYF. For the CDR3, the DNA is TGTGCCACCAGTGATCGTCGGACTAGGCGGGAGACCCAGTACTTC.

The chain is built from TRBV4-3 and TRBJ1-6, with 7 bases fitting TRBD1. J gave up 8 bases and V 4 bases, and 2 bases lay outside the gene matches. The germline CDR1 and CDR2 sequences are LGHNA and YSLEER. The CDR3 covers 13 residues. CDR3 coding DNA: TGCGCCAGCAGCCGACAGGGATATTCACCCCTCCACTTT. Encoded protein: CASSRQGYSPLHF.

The J gene is TRBJ2-7, the V gene TRBV20-1; 11 bases fit TRBD1. In germline, CDR1 is DFQATT, CDR2 SNEGSKA (reference sequence). The CDR3 has 17 residues. V trimming: 4 bases; J trimming: 1 base; junction bases outside the gene matches: 12. Here the CDR3 reads CSANGMNRDRGSYEQYF. The CDR3 DNA reads as TGCAGTGCTAATGGGATGAACCGGGACAGGGGGTCCTACGAGCAGTACTTC.

This clonotype has at least ten counts. The chain employs TRBV15 and TRBJ1-2; tentatively, D is TRBD1 (6 bases). V gave up 0 bases and J gave up 3 bases, with 14 bases separating them. Germline values: CDR1 LNHNV, CDR2 YYDKDF (reference sequence). CDR3 length: 16 amino acids. The CDR3: CATSRDLRGRDYGYTF. CDR3 nucleotides: TGTGCCACCAGCAGAGACCTGCGGGGGCGTGACTATGGCTACACCTTC.

The chain couples TRBV20-1 to TRBJ2-7; 8 positions match TRBD2. Germline-derived CDR1 and CDR2 are DFQATT and SNEGSKA (reference sequence). V dropped 6 bases and J dropped 0; count of bases not matched to a gene: 4. The CDR3 consists of 13 residues. CDR3 DNA sequence: TGCAGTGCCCGAGCGGGAGACTCCTACGAGCAGTACTTC. As protein: CSARAGDSYEQYF.

The chain joins TRBV12-3 or TRBV12-4 to TRBJ2-3, with TRBD2 as a possible D gene (5 bases). The CDR3 extends over 14 amino acids. V lost 3 bases and J lost 5, with 12 bases in between. CDR3 sequence: CASSLLPGGDTQYF. CDR3 nucleotide sequence: TGTGCCAGCAGTTTGTTGCCAGGAGGAGATACGCAGTATTTT.

This clonotype occurred many times. The rearrangement uses TRBV19 and TRBJ2-1; no reliable D call. The CDR3 is 15 residues long. Trimming removed 5 bases at V and 0 bases at J, with 11 bases between. Germline assignment: CDR1 LNHDA and CDR2 SQIVND (reference sequence). CDR3 protein: CASSPLPSSYNEQFF. The CDR3 DNA is TGTGCCAGTAGTCCCCTACCTAGCTCCTACAATGAGCAGTTCTTC.

The genes are TRBV27 and TRBJ1-5; D remains ambiguous. This CDR3 region has 14 residues. Per the germline V gene, CDR1 is MNHEY and CDR2 is SMNVEV (reference sequence). Trimming removed 8 bases from V and 7 bases from J, with 18 bases in between. This CDR3 reads CASRRGMSEQPQHF. CDR3 DNA sequence: TGTGCCAGCCGGAGAGGAATGAGCGAACAGCCCCAGCATTTT.